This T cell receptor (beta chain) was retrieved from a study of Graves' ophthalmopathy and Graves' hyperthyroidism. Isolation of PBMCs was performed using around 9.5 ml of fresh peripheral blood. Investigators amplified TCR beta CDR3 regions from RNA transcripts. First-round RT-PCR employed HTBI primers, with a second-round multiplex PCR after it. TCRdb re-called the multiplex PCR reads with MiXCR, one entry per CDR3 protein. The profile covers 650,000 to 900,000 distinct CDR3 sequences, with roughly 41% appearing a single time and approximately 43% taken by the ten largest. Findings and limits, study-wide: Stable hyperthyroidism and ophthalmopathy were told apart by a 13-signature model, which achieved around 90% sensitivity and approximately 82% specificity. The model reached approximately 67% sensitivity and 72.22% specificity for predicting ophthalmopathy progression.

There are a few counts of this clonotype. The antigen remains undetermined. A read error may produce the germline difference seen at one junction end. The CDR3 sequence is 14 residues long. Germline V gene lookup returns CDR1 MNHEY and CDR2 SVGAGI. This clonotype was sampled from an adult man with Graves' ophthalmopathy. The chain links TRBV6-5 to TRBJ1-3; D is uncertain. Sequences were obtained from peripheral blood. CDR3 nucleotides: TGTGCCAGCAGTTACGGGAACTCTGGAAATACCATATATTTT. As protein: CASSYGNSGNTIYF.